These 4 T cell receptor beta chains came from one sample sequenced in a study of cytomegalovirus exposure and HLA in healthy donors. 60 Vbeta and 13 Jbeta primers were used in PCR. This table comes from immunoSEQ multiplex PCR, and its TCRdb copy is limited to in-frame clones, with some not included. Among 100,000 or so clones listed, around 62% were seen once. Material: PBMCs. Every receptor here comes from a young man in good health and CMV-seropositive.

The DNA of the CDR3 is TGTGCCAGTAGTACCCACGACACCCAGCCCCAGCATTTT. Translation gives CASSTHDTQPQHF. V is TRBV19 and J is TRBJ1-5; no definite D call. Germline assignment: CDR1 LNHDA and CDR2 SQIVND (reference sequence). CDR3 length: 13 residues. The germline V and J ends were trimmed by 4 bases and 7 bases, with 11 bases remaining between them.

V usage is TRBV7-2 and J usage is TRBJ2-1; TRBD2 matches 9 bases. After removal of 2 bases from V and 0 bases from J, the junction contained 5 bases not matched to a gene. The CDR3 totals 17 residues. The germline V gene encodes CDR1 SGHTA and CDR2 FQGNSA. Here the CDR3 reads CASSLLAGAISYNEQFF. Written as DNA, the CDR3 is TGTGCCAGCAGCTTATTAGCGGGGGCCATCTCCTACAATGAGCAGTTCTTC.

This chain joins TRBV7-9 and TRBJ2-7; 7 positions match TRBD1. The trim removed 3 bases at V and 1 base at J, leaving 3 bases unmatched. CDR1 and CDR2 from the germline V gene are SEHNR and FQNEAQ (reference sequence). The CDR3 extends over 14 amino acids. The CDR3 bases are TGTGCCAGCAGCTTTTGGGACAGTTCCTACGAGCAGTACTTC. This gives the protein CASSFWDSSYEQYF.

This clone was detected a few times. This chain joins TRBV15 and TRBJ1-2; weak D call: TRBD1 (6 bases). Trimming left V 5 bases short and J 2 bases short, with 15 bases between. The germline CDR1 and CDR2 sequences are LNHNV and YYDKDF (reference sequence). This CDR3 is built from 15 residues. CDR3 loop: CATSPGQLTNYGYTF. CDR3 bases: TGTGCCACCAGCCCTGGACAGCTGACAAACTATGGCTACACCTTC.